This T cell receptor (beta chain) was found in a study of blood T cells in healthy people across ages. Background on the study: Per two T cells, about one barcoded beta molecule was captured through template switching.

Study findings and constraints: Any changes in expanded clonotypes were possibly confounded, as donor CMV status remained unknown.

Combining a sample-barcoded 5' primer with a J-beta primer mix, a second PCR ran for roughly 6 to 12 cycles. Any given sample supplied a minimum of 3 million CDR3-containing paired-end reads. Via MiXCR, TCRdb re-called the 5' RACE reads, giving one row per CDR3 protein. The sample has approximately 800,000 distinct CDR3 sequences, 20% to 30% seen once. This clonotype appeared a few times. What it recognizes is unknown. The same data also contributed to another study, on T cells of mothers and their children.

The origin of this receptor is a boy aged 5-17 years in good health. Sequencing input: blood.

Written as DNA, the CDR3 is TGTGCCAGCAGCACATCCCCGCCCCGTGAAGAGACCCAGTACTTC. It is translated as CASSTSPPREETQYF. The chain joins TRBV9 to TRBJ2-5; D uncertain. V was shortened by 4 bases and J by 3 bases, with 16 bases between the two germline ends. Germline-derived CDR1 and CDR2 are SGDLS and YYNGEE. This CDR3 is 15 amino acids long.